The source of this TCR beta chain is a study of shared clonotypes between healthy human individuals. Findings of the study overall: Naive subsets generally exceeded memory subsets in estimated richness.

Each replicate PCR on the sorted subsets used 200 ng DNA (roughly 32,000 T cell genomes). Assay: immunoSEQ multiplex PCR; the TCRdb copy retains only in-frame clones and omits some. Here the sample spans approximately 2,000,000 clones, just under 95% being singletons. In germline, CDR1 is MDHEN, CDR2 SYDVKM. There are 17 residues in the CDR3. Losses at the gene ends were 0 bases for V and 4 bases for J; bases not matched to a gene: 6. Naivety among CD8 cells was defined by CD45RO negativity and positive CCR7 selection, thereby excluding terminally differentiated effector memory CD45RA+ cells. In regard to this clone: Its antigen remains unknown.

V and J are TRBV28 and TRBJ1-5, with TRBD1 matching 10 bases. This TCR derives from a man aged 18 to 30 in good health. Some clones in this sample may be carry-over from other donors' samples. The sequencing sample was made of naive CD8+ T cells from PBMCs. CDR3 sequence reads: CASSLWGTGEWNQPQHF. DNA for the CDR3: TGTGCCAGCAGTTTATGGGGGACAGGGGAGTGGAATCAGCCCCAGCATTTT.